The 9 T cell receptor beta chains in this list originate from one sample, sequenced in a study of blood T cells in healthy people across ages. Combining a sample-barcoded 5' primer with a J-beta primer mix, a second PCR ran for roughly 6 to 11 cycles. TCRdb re-called the 5' RACE reads through MiXCR, storing one row per CDR3 protein. The repertoire consists of some 780,000 distinct CDR3 sequences, with more than 55% occurring once and the leading ten covering around a quarter. Material: blood. The receptors were gathered from a man between 40 and 49 years old in good health.

This chain uses TRBV12-3 or TRBV12-4 with TRBJ2-4; D is unclear. V was cut by 4 bases and J by 1 base, with 5 bases left in between. This CDR3 spans 13 amino acids. CDR3 sequence reads: CASSWLAKNIQYF. The CDR3 DNA reads TGTGCCAGCAGTTGGCTCGCCAAAAACATTCAGTACTTC.

The V and J genes are TRBV27 and TRBJ2-5; D is ambiguous. This CDR3 has 16 amino acids. Trimming removed 10 bases from V and 4 bases from J, with 25 bases in between. Germline V gene data show CDR1 as MNHEY and CDR2 as SMNVEV (reference sequence). CDR3 loop: CATSTTPGSLIETQYF. The DNA for the CDR3 is TGTGCCACCTCTACCACACCGGGCTCCCTTATAGAGACCCAGTACTTC.

The CDR3: CASSTDRLSYEQYF. The CDR3 DNA is TGTGCCAGCAGCACGGACAGGTTGTCCTACGAGCAGTACTTC. V and J are TRBV5-5 and TRBJ2-7; 7 bases line up with TRBD1. Losses at the gene ends were 4 bases for V and 1 base for J; bases not matched to a gene: 5. CDR1 SGHKS and CDR2 YYEKEE come from the germline V gene (reference sequence). There are 14 residues in the CDR3.

V usage is TRBV9 and J usage is TRBJ2-3, with 14 nucleotides matching TRBD2. Germline V gene lookup returns CDR1 SGDLS and CDR2 YYNGEE. J was trimmed by 3 bases and V by 0 bases; bases with no gene match: 9. This CDR3 is 19 amino acids long. The CDR3 nucleotides read TGTGCCAGCAGCGTAGACCCGGGACTAGCGGGAGATCATACAGATACGCAGTATTTT. Translation: CASSVDPGLAGDHTDTQYF.

This rearrangement joins TRBV24-1 to TRBJ2-5; D not resolved. The DNA end favors TRBJ2-7, so the J call may be wrong. CDR3 length equals 11 residues. CDR1 is KGHDR, CDR2 SFDVKD, per germline. The CDR3 coding sequence is TGTGCCACCTTCCCCAGTGGCGAGCAGTACTTC. It is translated as CATFPSGEQYF.

The J gene is TRBJ1-4, the V gene TRBV7-6, with unresolved D. Trimming took 2 bases from V and 13 from J, leaving 23 bases between them. Germline assignment: CDR1 SGHVS and CDR2 FNYEAQ. The CDR3 extends over 16 amino acids. The CDR3 spells CASSLFSTASSIGLFF. The CDR3 DNA follows: TGTGCCAGCAGCTTATTCTCGACTGCTAGCTCTATTGGACTGTTTTTT.

CDR3 sequence reads: CSARGTSGRVEDTQYF. In nucleotides, the CDR3 is TGCAGTGCTAGAGGGACTAGCGGGAGGGTTGAAGATACGCAGTATTTT. The chain joins TRBV20-1 to TRBJ2-3; 15 bases match TRBD2. Trimming at V came to 1 base and at J to 5 bases, leaving 4 bases not matched to a gene. The CDR3 extends over 16 amino acids. The germline V gene has CDR1 DFQATT and CDR2 SNEGSKA (reference sequence).

This clonotype was observed at least ten times. The V gene is TRBV29-1, the J gene TRBJ1-1; no firm D call. V shed 0 bases and J shed 0 bases, with 14 bases lying between them. This CDR3 has 16 residues. Germline V lookup: CDR1 SQVTM, CDR2 ANQGSEA. CDR3 DNA: TGCAGCGTTGAAGATTCGGGCGGCCAGATGAACACTGAAGCTTTCTTT. Protein product: CSVEDSGGQMNTEAFF.

This clonotype came up once. The junction departs from the called germline gene at one end, perhaps through a read error. The rearrangement joins TRBV18 to TRBJ2-7; 10 bases agree with TRBD2. In germline, CDR1 is KGHSH, CDR2 LQKENI. This CDR3 is built from 14 residues. The CDR3: CASSSSGSSYERYF. CDR3 DNA sequence: TGTGCCAGCTCCTCTAGCGGGAGCTCCTACGAGCGGTACTTC.